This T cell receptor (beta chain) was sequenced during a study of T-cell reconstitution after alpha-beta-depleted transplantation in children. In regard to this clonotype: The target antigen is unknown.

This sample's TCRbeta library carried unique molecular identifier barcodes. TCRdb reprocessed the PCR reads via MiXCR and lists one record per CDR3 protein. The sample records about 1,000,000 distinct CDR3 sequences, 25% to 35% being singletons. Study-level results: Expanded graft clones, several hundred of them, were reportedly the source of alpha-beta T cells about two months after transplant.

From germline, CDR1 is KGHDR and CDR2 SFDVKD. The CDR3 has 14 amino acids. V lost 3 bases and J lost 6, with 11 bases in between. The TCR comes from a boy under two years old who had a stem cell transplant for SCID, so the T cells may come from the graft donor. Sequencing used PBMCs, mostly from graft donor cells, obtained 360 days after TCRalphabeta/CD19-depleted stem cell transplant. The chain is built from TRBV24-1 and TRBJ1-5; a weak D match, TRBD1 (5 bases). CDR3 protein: CATSDRQTGQPQHF. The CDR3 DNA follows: TGTGCCACCAGTGATAGACAGACCGGTCAGCCCCAGCATTTT.